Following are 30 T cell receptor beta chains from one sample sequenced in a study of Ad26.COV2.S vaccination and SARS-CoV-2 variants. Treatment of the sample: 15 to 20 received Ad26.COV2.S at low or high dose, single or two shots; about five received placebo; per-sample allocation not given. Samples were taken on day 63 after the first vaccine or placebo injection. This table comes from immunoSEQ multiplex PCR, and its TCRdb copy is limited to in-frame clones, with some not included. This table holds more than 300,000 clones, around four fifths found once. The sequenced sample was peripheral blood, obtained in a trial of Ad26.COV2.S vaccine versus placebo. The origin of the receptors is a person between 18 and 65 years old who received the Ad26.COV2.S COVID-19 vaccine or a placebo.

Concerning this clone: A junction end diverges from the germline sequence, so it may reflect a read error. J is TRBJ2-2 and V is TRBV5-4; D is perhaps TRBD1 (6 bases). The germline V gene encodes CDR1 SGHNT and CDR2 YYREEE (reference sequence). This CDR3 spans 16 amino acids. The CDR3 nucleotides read TGTGCCAGCAGCGAACTGGTGGGGGCGAAAACCGGGGAGCTGTTTTTT. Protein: CASSELVGAKTGELFF.

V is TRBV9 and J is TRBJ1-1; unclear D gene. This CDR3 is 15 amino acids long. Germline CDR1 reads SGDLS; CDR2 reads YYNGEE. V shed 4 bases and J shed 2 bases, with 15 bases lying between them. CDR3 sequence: CASSRAERVNTEAFF. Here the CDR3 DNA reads TGTGCCAGCAGCCGTGCGGAGAGAGTAAACACTGAAGCTTTCTTT.

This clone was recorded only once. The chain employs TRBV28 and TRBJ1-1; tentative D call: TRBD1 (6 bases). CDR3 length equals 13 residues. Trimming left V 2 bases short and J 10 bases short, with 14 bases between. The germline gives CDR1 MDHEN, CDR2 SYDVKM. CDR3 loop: CASSLIRARGAFF. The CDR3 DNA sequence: TGTGCCAGCAGTTTAATCCGGGCCAGGGGAGCTTTCTTT.

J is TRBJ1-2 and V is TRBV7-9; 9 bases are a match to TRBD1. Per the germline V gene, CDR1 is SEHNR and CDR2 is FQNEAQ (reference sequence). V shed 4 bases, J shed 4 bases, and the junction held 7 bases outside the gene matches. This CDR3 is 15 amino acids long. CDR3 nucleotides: TGTGCCAGCAGCTCCGGGGACAGGGAGGTCTATGGCTACACCTTC. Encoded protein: CASSSGDREVYGYTF.

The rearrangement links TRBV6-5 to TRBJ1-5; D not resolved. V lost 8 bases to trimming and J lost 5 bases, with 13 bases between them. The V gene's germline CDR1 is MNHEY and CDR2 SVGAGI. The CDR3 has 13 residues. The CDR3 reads CASGRPEYQPQHF. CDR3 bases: TGTGCCAGCGGCCGGCCTGAATATCAGCCCCAGCATTTT.

The CDR3 region is CASSHQVELNEQYF. CDR3 nucleotides: TGTGCCAGCAGCCACCAAGTAGAGCTGAACGAGCAGTACTTC. The V gene is TRBV6-5, the J gene TRBJ2-7; D is unresolved. This CDR3 contains 14 residues. Trimming shortened V by 6 bases and J by 5 bases, and 17 bases separated the two germline ends. From germline, CDR1 is MNHEY and CDR2 SVGAGI.

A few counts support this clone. This CDR3 reads CASSRTGDTGELFF. The CDR3 DNA follows: TGTGCCAGCAGCCGGACAGGGGATACCGGGGAGCTGTTTTTT. This sequence joins TRBV6-4 and TRBJ2-2, with 9 bases that match TRBD1. With V trimmed by 6 bases and J by 5 bases, 4 bases remained unmatched. Germline values: CDR1 MRHNA, CDR2 SNTAGT. The CDR3 has 14 residues.

CDR3 nucleotide sequence: TGCGCCAGCAGTGTTGGTCCTCCGGGGGAGACCCAGTACTTC. This translates into CASSVGPPGETQYF. V and J are TRBV10-2 and TRBJ2-5, with D perhaps TRBD2 (5 bases). Germline CDR1 reads WSHSY; CDR2 reads SAAADI. The V gene lost 4 bases and the J gene lost 5 bases, with 14 bases spanning the gap. The CDR3 totals 14 residues.

The CDR3 reads CASSLRGQGAHGYTF. The CDR3, as DNA: TGTGCCAGCAGCTTACGGGGACAGGGGGCTCACGGCTACACCTTC. The chain links TRBV7-3 to TRBJ1-2, with 12 bases aligning to TRBD1. CDR3 size: 15 residues. The junction had 6 bases not matched to a gene; V was cut back by 2 bases and J by 8 bases. In germline, CDR1 is SGHTA, CDR2 FQGTGA.

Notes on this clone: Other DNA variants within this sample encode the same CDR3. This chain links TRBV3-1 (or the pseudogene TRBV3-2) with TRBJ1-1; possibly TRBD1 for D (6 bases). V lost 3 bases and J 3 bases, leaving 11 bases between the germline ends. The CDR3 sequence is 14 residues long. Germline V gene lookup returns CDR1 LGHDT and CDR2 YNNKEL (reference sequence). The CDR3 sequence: CASSQRGADTEAFF. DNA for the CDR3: TGTGCCAGCAGCCAGCGGGGGGCGGACACTGAAGCTTTCTTT.

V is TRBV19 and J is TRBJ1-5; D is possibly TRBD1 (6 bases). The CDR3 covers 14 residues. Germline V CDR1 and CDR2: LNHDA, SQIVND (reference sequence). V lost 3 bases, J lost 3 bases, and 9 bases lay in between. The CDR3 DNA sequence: TGTGCCAGTAGTATTGGGGACACCAATCAGCCCCAGCATTTT. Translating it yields CASSIGDTNQPQHF.

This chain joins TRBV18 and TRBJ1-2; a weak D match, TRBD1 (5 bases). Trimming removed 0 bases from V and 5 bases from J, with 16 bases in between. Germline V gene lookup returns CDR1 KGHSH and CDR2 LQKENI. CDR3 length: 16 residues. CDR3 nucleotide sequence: TGTGCCAGCTCACCACCGGGGCCAGGAGCTTGGTATGGCTACACCTTC. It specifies CASSPPGPGAWYGYTF.

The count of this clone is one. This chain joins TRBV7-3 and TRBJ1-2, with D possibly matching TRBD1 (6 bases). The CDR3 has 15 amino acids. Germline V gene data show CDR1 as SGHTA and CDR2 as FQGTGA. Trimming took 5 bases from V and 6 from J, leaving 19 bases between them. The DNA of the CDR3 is TGTGCCAGCAGCCGCCTGGTTGGGACATCGGATGGCTACACCTTC. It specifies CASSRLVGTSDGYTF.

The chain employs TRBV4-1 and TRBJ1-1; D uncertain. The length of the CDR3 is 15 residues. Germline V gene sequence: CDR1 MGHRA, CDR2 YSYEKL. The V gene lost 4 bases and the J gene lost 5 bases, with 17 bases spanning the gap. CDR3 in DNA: TGCGCCAGCAGCCTGCAGGCCCGGGGATCGACTGAAGCTTTCTTT. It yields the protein CASSLQARGSTEAFF.

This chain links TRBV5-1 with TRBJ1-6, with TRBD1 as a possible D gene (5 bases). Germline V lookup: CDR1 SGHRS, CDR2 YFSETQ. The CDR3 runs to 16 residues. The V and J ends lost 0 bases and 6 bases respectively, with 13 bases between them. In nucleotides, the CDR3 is TGCGCCAGCAGCTTGGAAGGGCCAGGGAGTAATTCACCCCTCCACTTT. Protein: CASSLEGPGSNSPLHF.

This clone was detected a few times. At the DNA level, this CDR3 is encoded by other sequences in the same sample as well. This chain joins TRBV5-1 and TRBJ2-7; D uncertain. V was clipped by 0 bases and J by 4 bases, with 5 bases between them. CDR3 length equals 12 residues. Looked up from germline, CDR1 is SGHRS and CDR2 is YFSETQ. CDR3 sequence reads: CASSLGAYEQYF. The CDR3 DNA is TGCGCCAGCAGCTTGGGGGCTTACGAGCAGTACTTC.

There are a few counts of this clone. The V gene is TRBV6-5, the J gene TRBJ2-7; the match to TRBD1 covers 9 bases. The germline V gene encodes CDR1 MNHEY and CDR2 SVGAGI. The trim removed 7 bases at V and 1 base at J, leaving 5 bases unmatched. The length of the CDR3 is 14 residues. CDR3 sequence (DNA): TGTGCCAGCAAGAGGACAGGGGATTCCTACGAGCAGTACTTC. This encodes CASKRTGDSYEQYF.

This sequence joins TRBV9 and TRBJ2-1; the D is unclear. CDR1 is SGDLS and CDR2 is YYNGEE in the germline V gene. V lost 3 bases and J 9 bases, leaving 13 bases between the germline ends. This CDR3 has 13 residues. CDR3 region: CASSARIYGEQFF. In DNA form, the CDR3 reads TGTGCCAGCAGCGCCCGGATTTATGGTGAGCAGTTCTTC.

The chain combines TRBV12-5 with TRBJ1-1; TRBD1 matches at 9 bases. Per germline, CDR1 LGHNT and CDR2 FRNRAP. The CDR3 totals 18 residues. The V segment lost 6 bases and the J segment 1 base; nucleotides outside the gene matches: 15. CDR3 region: CASGSQSPGTGWNTEAFF. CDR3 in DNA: TGTGCTAGTGGCTCTCAAAGTCCCGGGACAGGGTGGAACACTGAAGCTTTCTTT.

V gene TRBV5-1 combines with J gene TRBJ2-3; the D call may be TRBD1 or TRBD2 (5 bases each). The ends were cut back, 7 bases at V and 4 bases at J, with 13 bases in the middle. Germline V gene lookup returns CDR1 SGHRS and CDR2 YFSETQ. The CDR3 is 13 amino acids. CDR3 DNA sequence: TGCGCCAGCGTGGGGGAAGTCGCAGATACGCAGTATTTT. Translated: CASVGEVADTQYF.

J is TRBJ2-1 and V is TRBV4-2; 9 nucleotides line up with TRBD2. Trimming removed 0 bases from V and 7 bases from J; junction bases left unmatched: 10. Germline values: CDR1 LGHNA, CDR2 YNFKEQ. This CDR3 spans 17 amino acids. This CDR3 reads CASSQDRQRGAGNEQFF. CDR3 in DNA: TGTGCCAGCAGCCAAGATCGGCAGCGGGGGGCCGGGAATGAGCAGTTCTTC.

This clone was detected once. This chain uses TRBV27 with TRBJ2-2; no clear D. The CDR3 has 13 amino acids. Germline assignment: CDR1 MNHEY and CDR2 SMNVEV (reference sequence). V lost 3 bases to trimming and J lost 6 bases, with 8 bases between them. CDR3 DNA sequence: TGTGCCAGCAGTTTTACGACCTCCGGGGAGCTGTTTTTT. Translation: CASSFTTSGELFF.

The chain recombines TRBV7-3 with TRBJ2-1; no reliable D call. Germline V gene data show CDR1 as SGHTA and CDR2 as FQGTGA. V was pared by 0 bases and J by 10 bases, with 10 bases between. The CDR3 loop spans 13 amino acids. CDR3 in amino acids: CASSLTGSPEQFF. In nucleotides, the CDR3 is TGTGCCAGCAGCTTAACGGGGTCCCCCGAGCAGTTCTTC.

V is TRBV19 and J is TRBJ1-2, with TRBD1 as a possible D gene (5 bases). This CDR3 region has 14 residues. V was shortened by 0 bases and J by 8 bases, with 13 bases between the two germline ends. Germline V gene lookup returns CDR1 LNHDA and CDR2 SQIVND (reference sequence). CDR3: CASSIERGRYGYTF. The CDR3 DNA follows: TGTGCCAGTAGTATAGAGCGGGGGAGGTACGGCTACACCTTC.

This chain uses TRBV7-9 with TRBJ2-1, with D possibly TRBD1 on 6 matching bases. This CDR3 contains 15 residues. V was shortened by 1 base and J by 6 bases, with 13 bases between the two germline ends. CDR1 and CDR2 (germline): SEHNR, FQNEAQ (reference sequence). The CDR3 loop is CASSLGTVQANEQFF. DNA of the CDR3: TGTGCCAGCAGCTTAGGGACAGTACAAGCCAATGAGCAGTTCTTC.

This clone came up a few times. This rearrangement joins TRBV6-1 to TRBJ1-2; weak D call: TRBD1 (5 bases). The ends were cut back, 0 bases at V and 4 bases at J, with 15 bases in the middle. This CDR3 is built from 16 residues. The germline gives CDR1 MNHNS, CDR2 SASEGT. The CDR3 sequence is CASSEAGHRVGYGYTF. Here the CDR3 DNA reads TGTGCCAGCAGTGAAGCCGGACACCGGGTCGGCTATGGCTACACCTTC.

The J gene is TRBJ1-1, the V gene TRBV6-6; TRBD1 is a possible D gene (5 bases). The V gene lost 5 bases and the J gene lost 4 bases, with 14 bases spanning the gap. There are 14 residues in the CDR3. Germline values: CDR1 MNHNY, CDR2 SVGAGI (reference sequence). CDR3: CASSLGQGGTEAFF. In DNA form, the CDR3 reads TGTGCCAGCAGTCTCGGGCAGGGAGGCACTGAAGCTTTCTTT.

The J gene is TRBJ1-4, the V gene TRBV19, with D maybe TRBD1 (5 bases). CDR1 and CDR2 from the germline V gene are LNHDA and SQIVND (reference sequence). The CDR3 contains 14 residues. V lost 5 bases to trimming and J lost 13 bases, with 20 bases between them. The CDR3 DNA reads TGTGCCAGTAGTCGGACCGGGGGAATGGGGAGACTGTTTTTT. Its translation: CASSRTGGMGRLFF.

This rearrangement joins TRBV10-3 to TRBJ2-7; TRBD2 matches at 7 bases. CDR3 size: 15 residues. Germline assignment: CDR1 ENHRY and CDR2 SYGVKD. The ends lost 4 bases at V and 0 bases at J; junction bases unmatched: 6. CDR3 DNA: TGTGCCATCAGTGGGGACTACCTAAGCTCCTACGAGCAGTACTTC. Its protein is CAISGDYLSSYEQYF.

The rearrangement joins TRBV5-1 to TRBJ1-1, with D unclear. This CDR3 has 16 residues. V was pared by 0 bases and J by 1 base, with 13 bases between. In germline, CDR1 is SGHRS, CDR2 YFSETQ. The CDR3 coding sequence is TGCGCCAGCAGCTTGGACCCACTCGGGTCGAACACTGAAGCTTTCTTT. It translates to CASSLDPLGSNTEAFF.